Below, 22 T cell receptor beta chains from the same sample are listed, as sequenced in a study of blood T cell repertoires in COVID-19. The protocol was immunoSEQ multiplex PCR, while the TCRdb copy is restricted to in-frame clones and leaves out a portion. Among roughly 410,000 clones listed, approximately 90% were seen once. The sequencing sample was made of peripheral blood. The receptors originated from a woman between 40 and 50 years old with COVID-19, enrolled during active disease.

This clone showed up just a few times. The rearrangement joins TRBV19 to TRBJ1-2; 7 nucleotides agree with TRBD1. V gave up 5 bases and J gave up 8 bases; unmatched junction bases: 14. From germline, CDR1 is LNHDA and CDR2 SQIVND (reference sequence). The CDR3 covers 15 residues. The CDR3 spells CASSRGQSTSGGYTF. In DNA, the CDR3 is TGTGCCAGTAGTCGGGGACAGTCGACAAGCGGGGGCTACACCTTC. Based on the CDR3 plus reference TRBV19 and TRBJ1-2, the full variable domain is DGGITQSPKYLFRKEGQNVTLSCEQNLNHDAMYWYRQDPGQGLRLIYYSQIVNDFQKGDIAEGYSVSREKKESFPLTVTSAQKNPTAFYLCASSRGQSTSGGYTFGSGTRLTVV.

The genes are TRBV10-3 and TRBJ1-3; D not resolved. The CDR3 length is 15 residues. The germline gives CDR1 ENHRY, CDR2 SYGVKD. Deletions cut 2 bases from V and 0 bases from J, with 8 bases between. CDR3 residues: CAISETSSSGNTIYF. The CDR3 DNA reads TGTGCCATCAGTGAGACGAGTAGCTCTGGAAACACCATATATTTT.

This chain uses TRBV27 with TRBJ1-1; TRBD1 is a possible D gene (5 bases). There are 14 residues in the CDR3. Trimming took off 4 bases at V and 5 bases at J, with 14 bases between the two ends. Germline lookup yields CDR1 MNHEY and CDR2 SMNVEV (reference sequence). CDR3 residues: CASSSQGSRTEAFF. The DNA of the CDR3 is TGTGCCAGCAGTTCTCAGGGAAGTCGAACTGAAGCTTTCTTT.

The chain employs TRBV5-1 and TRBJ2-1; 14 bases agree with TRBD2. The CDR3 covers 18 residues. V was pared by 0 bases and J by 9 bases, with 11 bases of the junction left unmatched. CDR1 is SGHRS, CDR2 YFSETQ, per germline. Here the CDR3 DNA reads TGCGCCAGCAGCTTGGCCCCGACTAGCGGGAGGGCCGGTATTGAGCAGTTCTTC. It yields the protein CASSLAPTSGRAGIEQFF.

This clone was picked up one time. As DNA, the CDR3 is TGTGCCAGCTCCCTGAAGCGCGAAAACACCGGGGAGCTGTTTTTT. Its translation: CASSLKRENTGELFF. The J gene is TRBJ2-2, the V gene TRBV7-3; D unclear. Germline loops: CDR1 SGHTA, CDR2 FQGTGA. V lost 8 bases, J lost 2 bases, and 15 bases lay in between. The CDR3 is 15 residues long.

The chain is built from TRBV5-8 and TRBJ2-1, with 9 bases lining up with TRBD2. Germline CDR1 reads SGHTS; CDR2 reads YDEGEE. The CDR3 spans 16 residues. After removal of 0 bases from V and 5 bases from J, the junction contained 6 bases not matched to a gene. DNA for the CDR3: TGTGCCAGCAGCTTGGGGCTAGCGGGGTACCACAATGAGCAGTTCTTC. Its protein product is CASSLGLAGYHNEQFF.

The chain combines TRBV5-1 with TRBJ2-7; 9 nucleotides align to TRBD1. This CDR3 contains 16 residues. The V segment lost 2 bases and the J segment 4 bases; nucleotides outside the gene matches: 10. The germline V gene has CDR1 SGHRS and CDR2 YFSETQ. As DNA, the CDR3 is TGCGCCAGCAGCTTTCCACTGGGACAGGGCCCGTACGAGCAGTACTTC. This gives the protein CASSFPLGQGPYEQYF.

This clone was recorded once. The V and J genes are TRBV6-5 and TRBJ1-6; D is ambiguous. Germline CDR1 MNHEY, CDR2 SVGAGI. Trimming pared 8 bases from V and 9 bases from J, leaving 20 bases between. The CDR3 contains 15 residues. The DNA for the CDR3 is TGTGCCAGCGGATTTTCGGGTCATCCGGGTTCACCCCTCCACTTT. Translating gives CASGFSGHPGSPLHF.

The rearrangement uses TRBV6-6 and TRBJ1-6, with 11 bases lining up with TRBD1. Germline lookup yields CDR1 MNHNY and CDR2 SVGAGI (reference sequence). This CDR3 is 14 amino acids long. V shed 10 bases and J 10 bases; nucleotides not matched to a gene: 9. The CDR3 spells CAIRLDRGRSPLHF. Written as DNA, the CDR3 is TGTGCCATCCGGTTGGACAGGGGGCGATCACCCCTCCACTTT.

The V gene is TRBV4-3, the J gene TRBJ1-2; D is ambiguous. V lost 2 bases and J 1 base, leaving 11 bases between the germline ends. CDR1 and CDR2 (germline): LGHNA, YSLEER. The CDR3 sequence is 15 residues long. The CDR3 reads CASSQSPGINYGYTF. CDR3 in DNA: TGCGCCAGCAGCCAATCACCCGGGATTAACTATGGCTACACCTTC.

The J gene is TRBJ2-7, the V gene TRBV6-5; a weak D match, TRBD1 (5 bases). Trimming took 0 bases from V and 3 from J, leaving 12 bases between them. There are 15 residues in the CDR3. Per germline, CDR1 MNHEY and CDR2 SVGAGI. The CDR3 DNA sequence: TGTGCCAGCAGTTACTCGGGCAGGGTTGACTACGAGCAGTACTTC. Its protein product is CASSYSGRVDYEQYF.

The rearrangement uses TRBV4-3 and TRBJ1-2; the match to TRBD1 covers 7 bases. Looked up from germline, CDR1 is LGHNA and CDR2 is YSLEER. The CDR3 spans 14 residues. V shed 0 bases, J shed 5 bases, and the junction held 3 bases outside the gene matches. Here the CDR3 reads CASSQETGDYGYTF. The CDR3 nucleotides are TGCGCCAGCAGCCAAGAAACAGGGGATTATGGCTACACCTTC.

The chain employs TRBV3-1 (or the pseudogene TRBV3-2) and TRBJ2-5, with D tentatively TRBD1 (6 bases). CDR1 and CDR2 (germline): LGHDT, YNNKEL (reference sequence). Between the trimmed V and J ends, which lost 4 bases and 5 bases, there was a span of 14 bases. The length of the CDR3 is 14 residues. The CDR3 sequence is CASSPRTERETQYF. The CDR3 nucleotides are TGTGCCAGCAGCCCCCGGACAGAACGGGAGACCCAGTACTTC.

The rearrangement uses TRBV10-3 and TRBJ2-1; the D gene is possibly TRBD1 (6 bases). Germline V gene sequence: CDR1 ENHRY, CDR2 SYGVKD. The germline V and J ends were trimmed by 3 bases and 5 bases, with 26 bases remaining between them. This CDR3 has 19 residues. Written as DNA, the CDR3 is TGTGCCATCAGTGAAAGAGTCCTCTACTCGGGACAAGATAACAATGAGCAGTTCTTC. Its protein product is CAISERVLYSGQDNNEQFF.

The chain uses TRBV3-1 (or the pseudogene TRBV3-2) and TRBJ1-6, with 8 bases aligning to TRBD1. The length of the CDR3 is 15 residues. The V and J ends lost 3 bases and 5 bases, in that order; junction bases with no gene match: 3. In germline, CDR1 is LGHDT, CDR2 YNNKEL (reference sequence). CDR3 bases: TGTGCCAGCAGCCACAGGGGGCGAGATAATTCACCCCTCCACTTT. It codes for CASSHRGRDNSPLHF.

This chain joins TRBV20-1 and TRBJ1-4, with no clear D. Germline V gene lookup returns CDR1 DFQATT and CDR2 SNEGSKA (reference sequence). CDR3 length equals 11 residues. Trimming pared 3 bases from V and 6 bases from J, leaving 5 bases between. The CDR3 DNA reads TGCAGTGCTAGGAACTATGAAAAACTGTTTTTT. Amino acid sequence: CSARNYEKLFF.

The CDR3 DNA reads TGTGCCAGCAGCTTAGAAGGGGGCTTTAGGGAAAAACTGTTTTTT. This codes for CASSLEGGFREKLFF. The rearrangement uses TRBV7-9 and TRBJ1-4, with 7 bases fitting TRBD1. Germline values: CDR1 SEHNR, CDR2 FQNEAQ (reference sequence). Trimming at V came to 1 base and at J to 8 bases, leaving 7 bases not matched to a gene. This CDR3 is built from 15 residues.

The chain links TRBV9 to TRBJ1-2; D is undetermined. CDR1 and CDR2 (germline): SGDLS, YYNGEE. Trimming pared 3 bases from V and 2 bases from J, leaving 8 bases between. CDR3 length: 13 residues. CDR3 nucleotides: TGTGCCAGCAGCGGGACGGGGAACTATGGCTACACCTTC. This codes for CASSGTGNYGYTF.

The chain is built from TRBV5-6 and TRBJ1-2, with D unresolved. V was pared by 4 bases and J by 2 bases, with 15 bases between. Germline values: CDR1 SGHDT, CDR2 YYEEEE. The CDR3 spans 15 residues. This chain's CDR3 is CASSLPDGANYGYTF. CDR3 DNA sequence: TGTGCCAGCAGCCTACCTGACGGAGCAAACTATGGCTACACCTTC.

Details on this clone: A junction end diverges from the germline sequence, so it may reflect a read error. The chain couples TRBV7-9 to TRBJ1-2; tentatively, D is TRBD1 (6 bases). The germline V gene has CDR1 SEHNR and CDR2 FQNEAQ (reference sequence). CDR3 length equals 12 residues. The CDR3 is CASSLGGPRAHF. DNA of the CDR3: TGTGCCAGCAGCTTAGGGGGGCCCCGAGCGCACTTC.

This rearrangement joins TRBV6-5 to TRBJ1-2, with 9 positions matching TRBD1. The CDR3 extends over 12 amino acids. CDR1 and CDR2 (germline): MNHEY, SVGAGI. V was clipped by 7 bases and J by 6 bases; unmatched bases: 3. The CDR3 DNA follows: TGTGCCAGCACCAGGGACAGGGATGGCTACACCTTC. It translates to CASTRDRDGYTF.

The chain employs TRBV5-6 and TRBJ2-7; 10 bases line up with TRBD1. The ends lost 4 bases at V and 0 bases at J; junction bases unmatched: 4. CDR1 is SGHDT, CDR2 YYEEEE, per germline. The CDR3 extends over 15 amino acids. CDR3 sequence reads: CASSPGQGSSYEQYF. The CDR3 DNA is TGTGCCAGCAGCCCGGGACAGGGGAGCTCCTACGAGCAGTACTTC.